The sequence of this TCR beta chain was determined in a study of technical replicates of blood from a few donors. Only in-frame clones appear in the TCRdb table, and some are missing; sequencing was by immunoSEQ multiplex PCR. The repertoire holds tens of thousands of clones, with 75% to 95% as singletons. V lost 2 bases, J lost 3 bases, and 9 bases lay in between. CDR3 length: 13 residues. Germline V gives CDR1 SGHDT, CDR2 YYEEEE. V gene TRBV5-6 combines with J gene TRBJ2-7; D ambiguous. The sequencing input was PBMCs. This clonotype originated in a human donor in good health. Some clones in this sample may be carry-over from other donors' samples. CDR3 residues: CASSFYYSYEQYF. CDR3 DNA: TGTGCCAGCAGCTTTTATTACAGCTACGAGCAGTACTTC.